These 8 T cell receptor beta chains were sequenced from one sample in a study of Graves' ophthalmopathy and Graves' hyperthyroidism. For repertoire sequencing, the TCR beta CDR3 regions were amplified from RNA transcripts. First-round RT-PCR employed HTBI primers, with a second-round multiplex PCR after it. TCRdb passed the multiplex PCR reads through MiXCR, listing each CDR3 protein once. The sample has some 200,000 distinct CDR3 sequences, 25% to 35% seen once. The material sequenced was peripheral blood. The receptors shown here come from a man aged 50 to 59 with Graves' ophthalmopathy.

The chain uses TRBV12-3 or TRBV12-4 and TRBJ2-5, with D possibly TRBD2 on 5 matching bases. This CDR3 is built from 18 residues. V dropped 5 bases and J dropped 2 bases, with 24 bases sitting between them. CDR3 DNA: TGTGCCAGCAGTCCCCGTCTCGGCTCGACTAAGGGTCAAGAGACCCAGTACTTC. Translated, it gives CASSPRLGSTKGQETQYF.

The chain couples TRBV20-1 to TRBJ1-6, with 9 positions matching TRBD1. This CDR3 comprises 16 residues. The trim removed 1 base at V and 10 bases at J, leaving 11 bases unmatched. Germline CDR1 reads DFQATT; CDR2 reads SNEGSKA (reference sequence). The CDR3 bases are TGCAGTGCTAGAGGAAGACTCGGGACAGGGAACTCACCCCTCCACTTT. Its translation: CSARGRLGTGNSPLHF.

The chain joins TRBV5-1 to TRBJ1-5; unclear D gene. Germline V CDR1 and CDR2: SGHRS, YFSETQ. The CDR3 is 13 residues long. V lost 1 base to trimming and J lost 11 bases, with 13 bases between them. This CDR3 reads CASSLRRTVAQHF. CDR3 DNA: TGCGCCAGCAGCTTGAGACGGACCGTGGCCCAGCATTTT.

The chain has TRBV6-1 and TRBJ1-1, with a tentative D call TRBD1 (6 bases). The length of the CDR3 is 15 residues. CDR1 MNHNS and CDR2 SASEGT come from the germline V gene. Trimming stripped 8 bases from V and 2 bases from J, with 18 bases between. Here the CDR3 DNA reads TGTGCCAGCTACCCCTTACAGGGACTAAACACTGAAGCTTTCTTT. The encoded protein is CASYPLQGLNTEAFF.

V and J are TRBV6-1 and TRBJ2-4; D tentatively reads TRBD1 or TRBD2 (6 bases each). Germline-derived CDR1 and CDR2 are MNHNS and SASEGT. V was trimmed by 2 bases and J by 8 bases, leaving 25 bases between them. This CDR3 is built from 18 residues. The CDR3 here is CASSESPGGGGVNDIQYF. CDR3 sequence (DNA): TGTGCCAGCAGTGAAAGCCCCGGGGGCGGCGGGGTCAACGACATTCAGTACTTC.

This clonotype was detected many times. The V and J genes are TRBV18 and TRBJ1-6; 7 bases fit TRBD1. V shed 2 bases, J shed 9 bases, and the junction held 19 bases outside the gene matches. CDR3 length: 19 residues. The germline V gene has CDR1 KGHSH and CDR2 LQKENI. The CDR3 bases are TGTGCCAGCTCACCAAGGGACAGATATACTCTGACTCAAGGTTCACCCCTCCACTTT. It encodes CASSPRDRYTLTQGSPLHF.

The chain uses TRBV6-2 or TRBV6-3 and TRBJ2-7; D is unclear. V was shortened by 6 bases and J by 0 bases, with 12 bases between the two germline ends. CDR1 is MNHEY and CDR2 is SVGEGT in the germline V gene. The CDR3 spans 14 residues. DNA of the CDR3: TGTGCCAGCAGCCCTATGGGGTCCTCCTACGAGCAGTACTTC. Amino acids: CASSPMGSSYEQYF.

The table lists this clonotype with many counts. This chain joins TRBV4-1 and TRBJ1-2; 8 nucleotides align to TRBD1. V dropped 5 bases and J dropped 8; count of bases not matched to a gene: 7. Germline loops: CDR1 MGHRA, CDR2 YSYEKL. The CDR3 contains 13 residues. The CDR3 region is CASSGDRGGGYTF. Here the CDR3 DNA reads TGCGCCAGCAGCGGCGACAGGGGCGGCGGCTACACCTTC.